These 10 T cell receptor beta chains share one sample of origin, sequenced in a study of T cell responses to AZD1222 COVID-19 vaccine. Data came from immunoSEQ multiplex PCR; TCRdb stores just in-frame clones and leaves some out. The table has approximately 100,000 clones, approximately 87% seen once. The sample in question was peripheral blood, obtained 28 days after the second AZD1222 dose. All receptors come from an adult who received the AZD1222 COVID-19 vaccine.

V gene TRBV28 combines with J gene TRBJ1-1, with 11 bases identical to TRBD1. CDR1 is MDHEN, CDR2 SYDVKM, per germline. The length of the CDR3 is 14 residues. The trim removed 4 bases at V and 5 bases at J, leaving 3 bases unmatched. The CDR3 here is CASSSGQGGTEAFF. In DNA, the CDR3 is TGTGCCAGCAGTTCGGGACAGGGGGGAACTGAAGCTTTCTTT.

V usage is TRBV3-1 (or the pseudogene TRBV3-2) and J usage is TRBJ2-7; 8 nucleotides line up with TRBD1. Germline V gene data show CDR1 as LGHDT and CDR2 as YNNKEL (reference sequence). Unmatched junction bases numbered 4, after V lost 4 bases and J lost 2 bases. CDR3 length equals 14 residues. The CDR3 is CASSLGQGAYEQYF. CDR3 in DNA: TGTGCCAGCAGCCTTGGACAGGGAGCCTACGAGCAGTACTTC.

This clone appeared once. The V call is TRBV6-5, the J call TRBJ1-5; D is unclear. Germline V gene lookup returns CDR1 MNHEY and CDR2 SVGAGI. Trimming cost V 2 bases and J 3 bases, with 11 bases left between them. CDR3 length: 15 residues. The CDR3 protein is CASSYGGQNNQPQHF. In nucleotides, the CDR3 is TGTGCCAGCAGTTACGGTGGGCAGAACAATCAGCCCCAGCATTTT.

The chain combines TRBV15 with TRBJ2-2; D ambiguous. Trimming pared 5 bases from V and 5 bases from J, leaving 3 bases between. The CDR3 is 11 amino acids. The V gene's germline CDR1 is LNHNV and CDR2 YYDKDF (reference sequence). The CDR3 region has the DNA TGTGCCACCAGCGGGACCGGGGAGCTGTTTTTT. Translated: CATSGTGELFF.

The V and J genes are TRBV5-1 and TRBJ2-7; D could derive from TRBD1 or TRBD2 (5 bases each). The V end lost 4 bases, the J end lost 2 bases, and 13 bases lay between the germline ends. The germline CDR1 and CDR2 sequences are SGHRS and YFSETQ. The CDR3 is made up of 14 amino acids. The CDR3 region has the DNA TGCGCCAGCAGCACAGGACCGGGAACCTACGAGCAGTACTTC. Translated: CASSTGPGTYEQYF.

V usage is TRBV12-3 or TRBV12-4 and J usage is TRBJ1-5; tentative D call: TRBD1 (5 bases). The CDR3 is 12 residues long. Trimming removed 6 bases from V and 5 bases from J, with 8 bases in between. Here the CDR3 reads CASRGGDQPQHF. The CDR3 region has the DNA TGTGCCAGCAGGGGGGGGGATCAGCCCCAGCATTTT.

The genes are TRBV6-2 or TRBV6-3 and TRBJ2-5; 13 bases match TRBD2. Germline V gene lookup returns CDR1 MNHEY and CDR2 SVGEGT. J gave up 5 bases and V 6 bases, and 6 bases lay outside the gene matches. CDR3 length: 15 residues. CDR3 residues: CASSPLAGGLETQYF. The CDR3 region has the DNA TGTGCCAGCAGCCCACTAGCGGGGGGGCTGGAGACCCAGTACTTC.

The rearrangement links TRBV2 to TRBJ2-3, with unresolved D. The ends were cut back, 9 bases at V and 6 bases at J, with 16 bases in the middle. Germline loops: CDR1 SNHLY, CDR2 FYNNEI. The CDR3 sequence is 13 residues long. The CDR3, as DNA: TGTGCCAGTCGGCCAACTCCAGTGGATACGCAGTATTTT. Translation: CASRPTPVDTQYF.

The chain has TRBV19 and TRBJ1-1, with TRBD1 matching 11 bases. Germline V lookup: CDR1 LNHDA, CDR2 SQIVND (reference sequence). The CDR3 is 19 residues long. J lost 3 bases, V lost 2 bases, and 14 bases had no gene match. For the CDR3, the DNA is TGTGCCAGTAGTATATGGTTGGACAGGGGGCTAGGTCCGGACACTGAAGCTTTCTTT. Its protein is CASSIWLDRGLGPDTEAFF.

The CDR3 loop is CASSLVGQNNSPLHF. In DNA form, the CDR3 reads TGCGCCAGCAGCTTGGTGGGGCAAAATAATTCACCCCTCCACTTT. V usage is TRBV5-1 and J usage is TRBJ1-6, with D possibly TRBD1 on 5 matching bases. CDR1 is SGHRS, CDR2 YFSETQ, per germline. Trimming took 0 bases from V and 5 from J, leaving 9 bases between them. CDR3 length: 15 amino acids.